This entry lists 13 T cell receptor beta chains sequenced from one sample in a study of blood T cell repertoires in COVID-19. Measured with immunoSEQ multiplex PCR; TCRdb has only the in-frame clones, and not every one. The table has about 250,000 clones, around 86% seen once. The sample consisted of peripheral blood. The receptors shown here come from a woman aged 55-70 years who had recovered from COVID-19.

This rearrangement joins TRBV4-3 to TRBJ2-3; 9 bases line up with TRBD1. The length of the CDR3 is 16 residues. Per germline, CDR1 LGHNA and CDR2 YSLEER. V shed 4 bases and J 5 bases; nucleotides not matched to a gene: 10. The CDR3 DNA follows: TGCGCCAGCAGCCTCGAGGACAGGGGTTCAGTAGATACGCAGTATTTT. Translated: CASSLEDRGSVDTQYF.

This rearrangement joins TRBV19 to TRBJ2-3, with 7 bases matching TRBD1. V dropped 5 bases and J dropped 4; count of bases not matched to a gene: 3. CDR1 LNHDA and CDR2 SQIVND come from the germline V gene (reference sequence). The CDR3 totals 13 residues. The CDR3 bases are TGTGCCAGTAGTGCAACAGGGGCAGATACGCAGTATTTT. It encodes CASSATGADTQYF.

The chain uses TRBV9 and TRBJ2-5; the match to TRBD2 covers 9 bases. This CDR3 contains 15 residues. J gave up 6 bases and V 1 base, and 7 bases lay outside the gene matches. Germline V CDR1 and CDR2: SGDLS, YYNGEE. The CDR3 reads CASSVSAGTSQTQYF. CDR3 coding DNA: TGTGCCAGCAGCGTAAGTGCCGGGACTAGCCAGACCCAGTACTTC.

This rearrangement joins TRBV5-4 to TRBJ1-2, with D possibly being TRBD1 (6 bases). The CDR3 has 14 amino acids. The ends were cut back, 3 bases at V and 4 bases at J, with 13 bases in the middle. Germline-derived CDR1 and CDR2 are SGHNT and YYREEE (reference sequence). DNA of the CDR3: TGTGCCAGCAGCTCTTTACAGGGTAGCTATGGCTACACCTTC. Its protein is CASSSLQGSYGYTF.

The V and J genes are TRBV12-3 or TRBV12-4 and TRBJ2-3, with TRBD2 matching 7 bases. The junction had 3 bases not matched to a gene; V was cut back by 6 bases and J by 6 bases. The CDR3 is 12 amino acids. The CDR3 sequence is CASRTGGDTQYF. The CDR3 DNA is TGTGCCAGCAGGACCGGGGGGGATACGCAGTATTTT.

The chain carries TRBV19 and TRBJ2-7; 10 bases agree with TRBD2. The trim removed 6 bases at V and 1 base at J, leaving 9 bases unmatched. Germline CDR1 LNHDA, CDR2 SQIVND (reference sequence). The CDR3 is made up of 16 amino acids. The CDR3 here is CASSSPERGGSYEQYF. The CDR3 DNA reads TGTGCCAGTAGCAGCCCCGAGCGGGGGGGTTCCTACGAGCAGTACTTC.

The chain recombines TRBV7-2 with TRBJ2-2, with 7 bases identical to TRBD1. The ends lost 3 bases at V and 8 bases at J; junction bases unmatched: 21. Germline CDR1 SGHTA, CDR2 FQGNSA. CDR3 length equals 19 residues. The CDR3 sequence: CASSFSAPGTAGGGGELFF. CDR3 sequence (DNA): TGTGCCAGCAGCTTCTCCGCCCCAGGGACAGCTGGGGGTGGTGGGGAGCTGTTTTTT. The variable domain in full, with the rest retrieved from reference TRBV7-2 and TRBJ2-2, is GAGVSQSPSNKVTEKGKDVELRCDPISGHTALYWYRQSLGQGLEFLIYFQGNSAPDKSGLPSDRFSAERTGGSVSTLTIQRTQQEDSAVYLCASSFSAPGTAGGGGELFFGEGSRLTVL.

The V call is TRBV3-1 (or the pseudogene TRBV3-2), the J call TRBJ2-3; D is undetermined. The CDR3 loop spans 13 amino acids. V was shortened by 1 base and J by 8 bases, with 10 bases between the two germline ends. Germline assignment: CDR1 LGHDT and CDR2 YNNKEL (reference sequence). The CDR3 nucleotides read TGTGCCAGCAGCCAAGGTAGAAGAGGTACGCAGTATTTT. Protein sequence: CASSQGRRGTQYF.

This chain uses TRBV18 with TRBJ2-3; D is uncertain. The CDR3 runs 14 residues. Trimming stripped 2 bases from V and 2 bases from J, with 8 bases between. CDR1 is KGHSH and CDR2 is LQKENI in the germline V gene. The CDR3 DNA reads TGTGCCAGCTCACCAGCGTTATCCACAGATACGCAGTATTTT. This codes for CASSPALSTDTQYF.

The chain recombines TRBV7-6 with TRBJ2-1; 8 bases align to TRBD1. Germline V gene data show CDR1 as SGHVS and CDR2 as FNYEAQ. The J segment lost 5 bases and the V segment lost 5 bases, leaving 14 bases of the junction unmatched. The length of the CDR3 is 17 residues. The CDR3 protein is CASSARQGSGSDNEQFF. The CDR3 DNA reads as TGTGCCAGCAGCGCCAGACAGGGGTCGGGCTCGGACAATGAGCAGTTCTTC.

By its share, this clone is medium-sized (0.01 to 0.1%). The gene calls are TRBV7-8 and TRBJ1-1, with D unresolved. V gave up 2 bases and J gave up 1 base, with 8 bases separating them. The CDR3 is made up of 14 amino acids. Germline lookup yields CDR1 SGHVS and CDR2 FQNEAQ. The chain's CDR3 is CASSLPNPNTEAFF. The CDR3 DNA sequence: TGTGCCAGCAGCTTACCTAATCCGAACACTGAAGCTTTCTTT.

The chain has TRBV3-1 (or the pseudogene TRBV3-2) and TRBJ1-2, with TRBD1 identical over 10 bases. J gave up 5 bases and V 3 bases, and 6 bases lay outside the gene matches. Germline CDR1 and CDR2: LGHDT and YNNKEL (reference sequence). The CDR3 covers 15 residues. The CDR3 nucleotides are TGTGCCAGCAGCCACGCCGGGACAGGGGCGTATGGCTACACCTTC. Translated, it gives CASSHAGTGAYGYTF.

The chain links TRBV5-8 to TRBJ1-4; 7 nucleotides align to TRBD1. From germline, CDR1 is SGHTS and CDR2 YDEGEE. This CDR3 has 14 residues. Unmatched junction bases numbered 9, after V lost 5 bases and J lost 8 bases. CDR3 nucleotide sequence: TGTGCCAGCAGTCTCAAGGGGGCTGGCGAAAAACTGTTTTTT. This gives the protein CASSLKGAGEKLFF.